These T cell receptor beta chains were read from a single sample in a study of T cell repertoires in cytomegalovirus infection. Each CDR3 protein gets one entry after TCRdb re-called the reads with MiXCR. This sample yields 450,000 to 550,000 distinct CDR3 sequences, of which 42% are seen a single time; just under 45% belongs to the top ten. Their recognized antigens are unknown. This specimen was cultured PBMCs, taken from culture after CMV antigen stimulation. The receptors originated from a human donor in good health (CMV status not recorded). Some clones in this sample may be carry-over from other donors' samples. The CDR3 runs from the conserved cysteine through the conserved F or W. Fields, in order: J gene, D gene, V gene, clone size, CDR3 DNA, CDR3 protein. A D gene is named only where the DNA matches it firmly. Size is omitted from some rows. Given values are once, few, many or a class for expanded clones.

>TRBJ2-7|.|TRBV6-5|.
TGTGCCAGCAGTTACTCGAGATCCACTGCCTACGAGCAGTACTTC
CASSYSRSTAYEQYF
>TRBJ2-3|TRBD1|TRBV14|.
TGTGCCAGCAGCCCCTCTTGGGACAGGCCTTATTTT
CASSPSWDRPYF
>TRBJ2-7|TRBD1|TRBV29-1|.
TGCAGCGTTGGTCAGGGGGCGTACGAGCAGTACTTC
CSVGQGAYEQYF
>TRBJ2-3|.|TRBV7-2|many
TGTGCCAGCAGCGGTAGTGTGGGCACAGATACGCAGTATTTT
CASSGSVGTDTQYF
>TRBJ2-1|.|TRBV14|.
TGTGCCAGCAGCCAAGATAGGCAGGGAGGTAGCTATGAGCAGTTCTTC
CASSQDRQGGSYEQFF
>TRBJ1-5|.|TRBV20-1|.
TGCAGTTCAGTGTCAGGGGGCAATCAGCCCCAGCATTTT
CSSVSGGNQPQHF
>TRBJ2-1|TRBD2|TRBV20-1|.
TGCAGTGCTTCCACGGGGGGGCCTTATGTTGAGCAGTTCTTC
CSASTGGPYVEQFF
>TRBJ2-1|.|TRBV7-2|once
TGTGCCAGCAGCAAAAGAGGGTATGAGCAGTTCTTC
CASSKRGYEQFF
>TRBJ2-7|TRBD2|TRBV7-2|once
TGTGCCAGCAGCTTAGTGTCTGGCGGGAGGGGCTACGAGCAGTACTTC
CASSLVSGGRGYEQYF
>TRBJ2-7|.|TRBV20-1|.
TGCAGTGCTAGAGTAAAGGGGGTGCCCTACGAGCAGTACTTC
CSARVKGVPYEQYF
>TRBJ2-3|.|TRBV7-2|few
TGTGCCAGCAGCTTTCAGGTCACAAGCACAGATACGCAGTATTTT
CASSFQVTSTDTQYF
>TRBJ2-3|TRBD2|TRBV7-2|many
TGTGCCAGCAGCCTAATTGCGGGGGGGCGGGATACGCAGTATTTT
CASSLIAGGRDTQYF
>TRBJ2-1|.|TRBV29-1|.
TGCAGCGTTGATGCGGCTTGGGGGTCCTACAATGAGCAGTTCTTC
CSVDAAWGSYNEQFF
>TRBJ2-5|TRBD2|TRBV7-2|many
TGTGCCAGCACCCGGGCCCGGGAGGGGCGGGAGACCCAGTACTTC
CASTRAREGRETQYF
>TRBJ2-5|TRBD2|TRBV3-1|.
TGTGCCAGCAGCCAAGTCGGGGGGAGAATAGAGACCCAGTACTTC
CASSQVGGRIETQYF
>TRBJ2-3|.|TRBV7-9|.
TGTGCCAGCAGCCCCTGGGACTTTCATACGCAGTATTTT
CASSPWDFHTQYF
>TRBJ2-7|TRBD2|TRBV7-9|few
TGTGCCAGCAGCTTAGTTCAGGGAGGGGAGCAGTACTTC
CASSLVQGGEQYF
>TRBJ1-5|.|TRBV7-9|few
TGTGCCAGCAGCTCCCGGGACGGCAATCAGCCCCAGCATTTT
CASSSRDGNQPQHF
>TRBJ2-7|.|TRBV7-2|.
TGTGCCAGCAGCCGAAACAGGGGAGGGGACGAGCAGTACTTC
CASSRNRGGDEQYF
>TRBJ2-3|.|TRBV11-3|few
TGTGCCAGCAGCTTAGATGGTATCGCAGATACGCAGTATTTT
CASSLDGIADTQYF
>TRBJ1-2|.|TRBV28|few
TGTGCCAGCAGAGGGGTGGCAGGGTCGACTAACTATGGCTACACCTTC
CASRGVAGSTNYGYTF
>TRBJ1-4|.|TRBV11-2|.
TGTGCCAGCACCACGGGGGCGGGTAATGAAAAACTGTTTTTT
CASTTGAGNEKLFF
>TRBJ2-3|TRBD2|TRBV9|.
TGTGCCAGCAGCGTAGCTGCGGGAGTCGTTCCAGATACGCAGTATTTT
CASSVAAGVVPDTQYF
>TRBJ2-4|TRBD2|TRBV5-6|.
TGTGCCAGCAGCTCGAGGAAAAGGCTAGCGGGGATACGGGACATTCAGTACTTC
CASSSRKRLAGIRDIQYF
>TRBJ2-5|.|TRBV7-2|few
TGTGCCAGCAGCTCGGACCCCTTGGAGACCCAGTACTTC
CASSSDPLETQYF
>TRBJ2-7|.|TRBV4-1|.
TGCGCCAGCAGCCAAGGCTTTCGGGCAGACTCCTACGAGCAGTACTTC
CASSQGFRADSYEQYF
>TRBJ2-3|TRBD1|TRBV6-2/TRBV6-3|few
TGTGCCATCGCGGACAGGGGTCGAACAGATACGCAGTATTTT
CAIADRGRTDTQYF
>TRBJ1-2|.|TRBV7-2|.
TGTGCCAGCAGCATAACCGGGACACTCTATGGCTACACCTTC
CASSITGTLYGYTF
>TRBJ1-1|TRBD1|TRBV6-2/TRBV6-3|few
TGTGCCAGCAGGGGCGGGACAGAGAACACTGAAGCTTTCTTT
CASRGGTENTEAFF
>TRBJ2-7|.|TRBV7-2|few
TGTGCCAGCAGCCTTGTCCTGAACTACGAGCAGTACTTC
CASSLVLNYEQYF
>TRBJ1-2|TRBD1|TRBV20-1|.
TGCAGTGCTGGGGCCGGGACAGGGCGCTATGGCTACACCTTC
CSAGAGTGRYGYTF
>TRBJ2-7|TRBD2|TRBV20-1|many
TGCAGTGCTAATGGACTAGCGGGAGCCCACGAGCAGTACTTC
CSANGLAGAHEQYF
>TRBJ2-1|TRBD2|TRBV7-8|many
TGTGCCAGCAGCTCCAAGGGAGGGAGGGGTTACAATGAGCAGTTCTTC
CASSSKGGRGYNEQFF
>TRBJ2-2|TRBD2|TRBV27|few
TGTGCCAGCAGCCGTCACATGGGACTAGCTTCGAACACCGGGGAGCTGTTTTTT
CASSRHMGLASNTGELFF
>TRBJ2-1|.|TRBV6-1|.
TGTGCCAGCAGTGAAGCGGTCTTGCGCTTC
CASSEAVLRF
>TRBJ2-7|.|TRBV6-6|.
TGTGCCAGCAGTAATGTCTACGAGCAGTACTTC
CASSNVYEQYF
>TRBJ2-7|.|TRBV10-3|.
TGTGCCATCAGTGAGTCGATGGGGCAGACCTACGAGCAGTACTTC
CAISESMGQTYEQYF
>TRBJ2-7|TRBD2|TRBV12-3/TRBV12-4|.
TGTGCCAGCATAGCGCGGGGGACTTACTCCTACGAGCAGTACTTC
CASIARGTYSYEQYF
>TRBJ1-2|.|TRBV4-1|once
TGCGCCAGCAGCGCGGGCGGGGGGAGGATCGGCTACACCTTC
CASSAGGGRIGYTF
>TRBJ1-2|.|TRBV6-8|.
TGTGCCAGCAGTTACTCGGCGGGGTTGGATGGCTACACCTTC
CASSYSAGLDGYTF
>TRBJ2-3|.|TRBV28|.
TGTGCCAGCAGTTTAGGATTAGGAGTAACGAGGGATACGCAGTATTTT
CASSLGLGVTRDTQYF
>TRBJ2-7|TRBD2|TRBV7-2|few
TGTGCCAGCAGCCCCCTGACTAGCGGACGCGAGCAGTACTTC
CASSPLTSGREQYF
>TRBJ2-7|TRBD1|TRBV6-5|once
TGTGCCAGCAGGGGAGGGACAGGGCCCACCTACGAGCAGTACTTC
CASRGGTGPTYEQYF
>TRBJ1-2|.|TRBV2|.
TGTGCCAGCAGTGCTAACAGGGTCGGCGGCTACACCTTC
CASSANRVGGYTF
>TRBJ2-3|.|TRBV10-3|.
TGTGCCATCAGTGAGTCCAGAGTAGGGATGACAGATACGCAGTATTTT
CAISESRVGMTDTQYF